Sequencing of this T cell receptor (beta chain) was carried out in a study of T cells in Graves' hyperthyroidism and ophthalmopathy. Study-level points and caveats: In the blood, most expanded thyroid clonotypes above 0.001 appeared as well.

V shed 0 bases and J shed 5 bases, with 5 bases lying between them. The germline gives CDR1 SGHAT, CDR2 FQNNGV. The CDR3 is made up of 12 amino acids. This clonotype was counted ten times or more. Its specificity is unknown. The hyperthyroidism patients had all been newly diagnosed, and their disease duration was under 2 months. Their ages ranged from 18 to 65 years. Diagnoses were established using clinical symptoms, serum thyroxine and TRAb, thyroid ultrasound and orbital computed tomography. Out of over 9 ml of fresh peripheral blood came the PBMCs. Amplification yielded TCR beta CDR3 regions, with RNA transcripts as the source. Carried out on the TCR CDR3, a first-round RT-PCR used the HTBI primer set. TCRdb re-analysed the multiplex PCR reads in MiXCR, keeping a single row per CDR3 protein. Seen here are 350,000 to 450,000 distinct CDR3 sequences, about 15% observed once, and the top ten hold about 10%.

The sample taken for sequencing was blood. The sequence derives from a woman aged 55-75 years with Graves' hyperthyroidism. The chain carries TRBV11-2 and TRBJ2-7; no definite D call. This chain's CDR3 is CASSLDLNEQYF. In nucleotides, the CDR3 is TGTGCCAGCAGCTTAGATCTGAACGAGCAGTACTTC. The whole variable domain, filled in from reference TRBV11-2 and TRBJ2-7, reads EAGVAQSPRYKIIEKRQSVAFWCNPISGHATLYWYQQILGQGPKLLIQFQNNGVVDDSQLPKDRFSAERLKGVDSTLKIQPAKLEDSAVYLCASSLDLNEQYFGPGTRLTVT.